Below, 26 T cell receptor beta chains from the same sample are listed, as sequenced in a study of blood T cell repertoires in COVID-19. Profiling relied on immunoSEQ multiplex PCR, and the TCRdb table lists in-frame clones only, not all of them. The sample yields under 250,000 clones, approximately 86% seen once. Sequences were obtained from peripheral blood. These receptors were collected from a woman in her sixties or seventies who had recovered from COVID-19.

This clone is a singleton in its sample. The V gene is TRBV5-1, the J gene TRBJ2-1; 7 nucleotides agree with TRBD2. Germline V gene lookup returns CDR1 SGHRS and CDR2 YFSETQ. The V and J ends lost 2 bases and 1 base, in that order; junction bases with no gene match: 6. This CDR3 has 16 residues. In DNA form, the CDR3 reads TGCGCCAGCAGCTTAGGAGACGGGGGGTCCTACAATGAGCAGTTCTTC. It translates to CASSLGDGGSYNEQFF.

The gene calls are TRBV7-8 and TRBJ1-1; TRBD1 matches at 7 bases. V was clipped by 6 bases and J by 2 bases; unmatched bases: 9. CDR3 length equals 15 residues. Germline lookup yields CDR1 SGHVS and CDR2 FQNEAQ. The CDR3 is CASRITGTDNTEAFF. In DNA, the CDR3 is TGTGCCAGCAGAATTACCGGGACAGACAACACTGAAGCTTTCTTT.

CDR3 sequence (DNA): TGTGCCAGTGGGGGGGGACTAGATAGGGATACGCAGTATTTT. It encodes CASGGGLDRDTQYF. This rearrangement joins TRBV28 to TRBJ2-3, with TRBD2 matching 8 bases. Germline CDR1 and CDR2: MDHEN and SYDVKM. CDR3 length: 14 amino acids. V lost 9 bases and J lost 6; bases outside the gene matches: 11.

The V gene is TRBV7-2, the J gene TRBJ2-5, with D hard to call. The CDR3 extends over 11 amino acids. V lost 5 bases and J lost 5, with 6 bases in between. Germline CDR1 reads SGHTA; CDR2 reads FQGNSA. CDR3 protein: CASSPRETQYF. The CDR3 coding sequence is TGTGCCAGCAGCCCCCGGGAGACCCAGTACTTC.

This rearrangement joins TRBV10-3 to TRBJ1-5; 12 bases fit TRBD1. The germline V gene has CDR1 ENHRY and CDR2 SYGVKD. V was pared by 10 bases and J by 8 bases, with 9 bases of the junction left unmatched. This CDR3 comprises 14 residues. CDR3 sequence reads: CASTGTGGREPQHF. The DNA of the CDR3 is TGTGCCAGCACCGGGACAGGGGGCAGGGAGCCCCAGCATTTT.

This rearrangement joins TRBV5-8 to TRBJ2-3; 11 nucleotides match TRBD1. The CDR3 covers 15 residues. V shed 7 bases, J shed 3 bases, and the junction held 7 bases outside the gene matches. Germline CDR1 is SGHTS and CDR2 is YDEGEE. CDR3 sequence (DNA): TGTGCCAGCGGGGGGGACAGGGGGTGGACAGATACGCAGTATTTT. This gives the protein CASGGDRGWTDTQYF.

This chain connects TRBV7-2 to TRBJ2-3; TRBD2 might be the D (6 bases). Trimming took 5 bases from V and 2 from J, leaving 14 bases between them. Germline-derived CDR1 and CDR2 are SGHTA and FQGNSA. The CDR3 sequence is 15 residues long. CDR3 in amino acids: CASSLRGDLTDTQYF. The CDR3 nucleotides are TGTGCCAGCAGCCTGCGCGGGGACCTCACAGATACGCAGTATTTT.

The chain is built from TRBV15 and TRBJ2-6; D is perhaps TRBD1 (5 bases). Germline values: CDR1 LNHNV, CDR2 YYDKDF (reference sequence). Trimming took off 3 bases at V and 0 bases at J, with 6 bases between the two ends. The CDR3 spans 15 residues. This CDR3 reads CATSRDTSGANVLTF. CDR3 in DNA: TGTGCCACCAGCAGGGACACCTCTGGGGCCAACGTCCTGACTTTC.

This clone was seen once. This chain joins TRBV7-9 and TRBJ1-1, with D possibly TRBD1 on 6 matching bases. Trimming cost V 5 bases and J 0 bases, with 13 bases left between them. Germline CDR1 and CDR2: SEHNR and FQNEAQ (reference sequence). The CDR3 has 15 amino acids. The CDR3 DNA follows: TGTGCCAGCAGCCTCAAGGGACAAATGAACACTGAAGCTTTCTTT. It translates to CASSLKGQMNTEAFF. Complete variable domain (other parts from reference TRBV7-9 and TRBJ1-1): DTGVSQNPRHKITKRGQNVTFRCDPISEHNRLYWYRQTLGQGPEFLTYFQNEAQLEKSRLLSDRFSAERPKGSFSTLEIQRTEQGDSAMYLCASSLKGQMNTEAFFGQGTRLTVV.

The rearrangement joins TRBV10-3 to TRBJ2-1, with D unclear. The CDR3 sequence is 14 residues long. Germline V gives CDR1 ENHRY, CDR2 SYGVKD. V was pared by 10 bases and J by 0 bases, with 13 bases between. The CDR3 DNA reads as TGTGCCACCAAAGCCGATAGCTCCTACAATGAGCAGTTCTTC. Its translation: CATKADSSYNEQFF.

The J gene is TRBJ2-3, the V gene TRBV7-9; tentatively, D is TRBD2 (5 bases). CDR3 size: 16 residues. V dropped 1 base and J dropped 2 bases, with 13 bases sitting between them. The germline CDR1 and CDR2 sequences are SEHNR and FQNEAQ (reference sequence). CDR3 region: CASSLGSRAVTDTQYF. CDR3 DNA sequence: TGTGCCAGCAGCTTAGGATCGCGGGCCGTCACAGATACGCAGTATTTT.

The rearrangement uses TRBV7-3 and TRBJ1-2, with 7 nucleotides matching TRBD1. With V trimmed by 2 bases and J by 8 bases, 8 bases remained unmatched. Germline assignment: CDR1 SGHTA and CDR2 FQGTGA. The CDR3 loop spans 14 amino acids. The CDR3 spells CASSLLTGLGGYTF. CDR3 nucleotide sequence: TGTGCCAGCAGCTTACTGACAGGGTTAGGAGGCTACACCTTC.

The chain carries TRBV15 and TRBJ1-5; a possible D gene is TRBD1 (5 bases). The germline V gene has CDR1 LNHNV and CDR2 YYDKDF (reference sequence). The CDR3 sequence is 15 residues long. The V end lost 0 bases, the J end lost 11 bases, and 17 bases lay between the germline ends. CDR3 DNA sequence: TGTGCCACCAGCAGAGAAGGACATCCCTCGGGGGCCCAGCATTTT. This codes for CATSREGHPSGAQHF.

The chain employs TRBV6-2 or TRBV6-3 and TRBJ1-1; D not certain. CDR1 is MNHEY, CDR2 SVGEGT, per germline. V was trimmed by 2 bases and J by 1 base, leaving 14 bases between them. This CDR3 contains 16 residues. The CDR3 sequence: CASSYPLVLGNTEAFF. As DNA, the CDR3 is TGTGCCAGCAGTTACCCCCTTGTTCTCGGGAACACTGAAGCTTTCTTT.

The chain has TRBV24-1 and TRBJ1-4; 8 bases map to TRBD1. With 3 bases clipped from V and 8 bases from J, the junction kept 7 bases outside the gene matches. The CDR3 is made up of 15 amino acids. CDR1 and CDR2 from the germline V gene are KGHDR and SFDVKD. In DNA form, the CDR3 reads TGTGCCACCAGTGATGGACAGGGTTTAAAAGAAAAACTGTTTTTT. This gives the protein CATSDGQGLKEKLFF.

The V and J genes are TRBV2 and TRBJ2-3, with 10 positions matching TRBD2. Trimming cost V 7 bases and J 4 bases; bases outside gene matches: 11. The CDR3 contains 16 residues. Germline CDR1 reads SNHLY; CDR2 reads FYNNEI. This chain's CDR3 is CASKEARSGGADTQYF. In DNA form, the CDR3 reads TGTGCCAGCAAAGAAGCGCGGAGCGGGGGGGCAGATACGCAGTATTTT.

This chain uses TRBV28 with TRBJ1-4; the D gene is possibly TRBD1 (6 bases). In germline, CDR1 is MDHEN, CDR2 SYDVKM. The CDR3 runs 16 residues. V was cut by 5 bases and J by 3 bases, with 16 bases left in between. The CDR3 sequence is CASSPWTVPANEKLFF. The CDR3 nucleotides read TGTGCCAGCAGTCCCTGGACAGTCCCGGCTAATGAAAAACTGTTTTTT.

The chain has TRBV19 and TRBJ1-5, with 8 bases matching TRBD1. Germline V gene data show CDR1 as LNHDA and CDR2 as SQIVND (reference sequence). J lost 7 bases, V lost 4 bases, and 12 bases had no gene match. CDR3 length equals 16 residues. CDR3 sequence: CASSTDRANVRQPQHF. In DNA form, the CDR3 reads TGTGCCAGTAGTACGGACAGGGCAAATGTGCGCCAGCCCCAGCATTTT.

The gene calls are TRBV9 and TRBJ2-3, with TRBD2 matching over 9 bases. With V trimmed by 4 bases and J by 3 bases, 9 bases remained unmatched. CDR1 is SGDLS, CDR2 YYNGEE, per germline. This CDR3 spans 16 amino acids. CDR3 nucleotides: TGTGCCAGCAGCAATAGTCCAGCGGGGGGTACAGATACGCAGTATTTT. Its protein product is CASSNSPAGGTDTQYF.

CDR3 nucleotides: TGTGCCAGCAGCCGGGGTAGAACTAATGAAAAACTGTTTTTT. It encodes CASSRGRTNEKLFF. The V and J genes are TRBV7-2 and TRBJ1-4; D unresolved. The CDR3 extends over 14 amino acids. V was clipped by 5 bases and J by 1 base, with 8 bases between them. Germline lookup yields CDR1 SGHTA and CDR2 FQGNSA.

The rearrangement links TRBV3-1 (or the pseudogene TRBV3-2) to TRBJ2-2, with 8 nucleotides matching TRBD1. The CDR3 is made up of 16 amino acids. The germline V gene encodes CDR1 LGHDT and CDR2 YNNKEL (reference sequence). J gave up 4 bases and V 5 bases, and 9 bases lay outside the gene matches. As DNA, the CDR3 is TGTGCCAGCAGCTGGGAGGTAACAGGGGGCACCGGGGAGCTGTTTTTT. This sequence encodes CASSWEVTGGTGELFF.

CDR3 sequence: CASRAIVRSSYEQYF. CDR3 DNA sequence: TGTGCCAGCAGGGCCATAGTCCGGAGCTCCTACGAGCAGTACTTC. This chain joins TRBV6-5 and TRBJ2-7, with D unresolved. The germline gives CDR1 MNHEY, CDR2 SVGAGI. Trimming removed 6 bases from V and 0 bases from J, with 15 bases in between. The CDR3 spans 15 residues.

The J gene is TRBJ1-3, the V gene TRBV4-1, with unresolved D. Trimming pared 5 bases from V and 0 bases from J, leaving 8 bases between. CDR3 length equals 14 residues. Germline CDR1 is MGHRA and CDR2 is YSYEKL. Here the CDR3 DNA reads TGCGCCAGCAGCGGCACCTTCTCTGGAAACACCATATATTTT. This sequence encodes CASSGTFSGNTIYF.

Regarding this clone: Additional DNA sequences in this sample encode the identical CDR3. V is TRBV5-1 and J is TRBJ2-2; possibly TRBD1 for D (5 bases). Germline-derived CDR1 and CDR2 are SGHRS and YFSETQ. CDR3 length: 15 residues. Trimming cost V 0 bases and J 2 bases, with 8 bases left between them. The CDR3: CASSLAQGNTGELFF. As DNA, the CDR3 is TGCGCCAGCAGCTTGGCTCAGGGCAACACCGGGGAGCTGTTTTTT.

CDR3 protein: CASSSPPFSGGAYNEQFF. The DNA of the CDR3 is TGCGCCAGCAGCTCCCCTCCTTTTAGCGGGGGGGCCTACAATGAGCAGTTCTTC. The chain uses TRBV5-1 and TRBJ2-1; 11 nucleotides match TRBD2. The CDR3 runs to 18 residues. Germline lookup yields CDR1 SGHRS and CDR2 YFSETQ. V dropped 3 bases and J dropped 2; count of bases not matched to a gene: 10.

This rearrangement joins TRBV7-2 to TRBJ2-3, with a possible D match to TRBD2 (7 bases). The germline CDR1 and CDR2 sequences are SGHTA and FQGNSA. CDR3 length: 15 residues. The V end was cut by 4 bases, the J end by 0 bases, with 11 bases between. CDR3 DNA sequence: TGTGCCAGCAGCTGGGGGGGGGCCAGCACAGATACGCAGTATTTT. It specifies CASSWGGASTDTQYF.